This T cell receptor beta chain derives from a study of blood T cell repertoires in COVID-19. Study-level background: Sources were T cells, B-cell-depleted T cells, or PBMCs; the material itself was cDNA or gDNA.

The data were produced by immunoSEQ multiplex PCR, yet TCRdb's version contains in-frame clones alone and is incomplete. The sample yields over 350,000 clones, roughly 85% seen once. This clone has just one count. Per the germline V gene, CDR1 is LGHDT and CDR2 is YNNKEL (reference sequence). V lost 4 bases, J lost 11 bases, and 17 bases lay in between. The CDR3 totals 13 residues. J is TRBJ1-1 and V is TRBV3-1 (or the pseudogene TRBV3-2); D perhaps matches TRBD1 (5 bases). This sequence was found in a woman aged 25 to 45 with active or convalescent COVID-19. Input material: peripheral blood. As DNA, the CDR3 is TGTGCCAGCAGCCGCCAAGGGGAGGGAATGGCTTTCTTT. Translating gives CASSRQGEGMAFF.